The clone carrying this T cell receptor (beta chain) was seen only once. Its antigen is not known. The data derive from a study of T cells after yellow fever vaccination. Turning to the study itself: SMART-Seq v4 Ultra Low Input prepared the low-cell-number fractions. Study findings and constraints: Weaker overall, the secondary response nonetheless peaked faster (day 5 versus 15).

In germline, CDR1 is LGHNA, CDR2 YNFKEQ. This CDR3 contains 14 residues. V gave up 2 bases and J gave up 3 bases; unmatched junction bases: 3. MiXCR, applied by TCRdb to the 5' RACE reads, yields one record per CDR3 protein. The sample holds hundreds of thousands of distinct CDR3 sequences, roughly a sixth seen once. The sequenced sample was PBMCs, obtained 5 days after the first yellow fever vaccination. The clonotype comes from a man between 18 and 35 years old who received the YFV17D yellow fever vaccine. The rearrangement joins TRBV4-2 to TRBJ2-7; 8 positions match TRBD1. CDR3 loop: CASSQYGQGYEQYF. Here the CDR3 DNA reads TGTGCCAGCAGCCAATACGGACAGGGCTACGAGCAGTACTTC.